A single sample gave rise to the 16 T cell receptor beta chains below, sequenced in a study of blood T cell repertoires in COVID-19. This table comes from immunoSEQ multiplex PCR, and its TCRdb copy is limited to in-frame clones, with some not included. The sample contains around 250,000 clones, over 80% of which appear only once. Specimen: PBMCs or T cells enriched from blood (not recorded which). The receptors come from a human donor in a cohort exposed to, infected with or recovered from COVID-19 (not recorded which). The donor label of this sample is uncertain.

The V call is TRBV7-2, the J call TRBJ1-1, with no clear D. The germline CDR1 and CDR2 sequences are SGHTA and FQGNSA. The CDR3 has 16 residues. The V end was cut by 3 bases, the J end by 4 bases, with 18 bases between. The CDR3 loop reads CASSFALLGPGTEAFF. In DNA form, the CDR3 reads TGTGCCAGCAGCTTCGCTCTCCTGGGTCCGGGCACTGAAGCTTTCTTT. Variable domain in full (rest from reference TRBV7-2 and TRBJ1-1): GAGVSQSPSNKVTEKGKDVELRCDPISGHTALYWYRQSLGQGLEFLIYFQGNSAPDKSGLPSDRFSAERTGGSVSTLTIQRTQQEDSAVYLCASSFALLGPGTEAFFGQGTRLTVV.

The chain joins TRBV30 to TRBJ2-7; 8 bases are a match to TRBD1. This CDR3 is 14 amino acids long. V trimming: 7 bases; J trimming: 4 bases; junction bases outside the gene matches: 12. The germline gives CDR1 GTSNPN, CDR2 SVGIG (reference sequence). This chain's CDR3 is CAFQSQGARYEQYF. CDR3 in DNA: TGTGCCTTCCAATCGCAGGGGGCGCGGTACGAGCAGTACTTC.

J is TRBJ2-3 and V is TRBV4-2; tentative D call: TRBD2 (5 bases). The V end lost 0 bases, the J end lost 5 bases, and 15 bases lay between the germline ends. There are 16 residues in the CDR3. Germline V gene data show CDR1 as LGHNA and CDR2 as YNFKEQ. The CDR3 protein is CASSQDLLEKGDTQYF. The CDR3 region has the DNA TGTGCCAGCAGCCAAGATTTACTAGAGAAGGGAGATACGCAGTATTTT.

The chain has TRBV3-1 (or the pseudogene TRBV3-2) and TRBJ2-7, with D possibly being TRBD2 (6 bases). The V end was cut by 1 base, the J end by 9 bases, with 13 bases between. The CDR3 contains 13 residues. Germline CDR1 reads LGHDT; CDR2 reads YNNKEL (reference sequence). The CDR3 DNA follows: TGTGCCAGCAGCCAAGGGCAGGGAGGCGGGCAGTACTTC. Protein sequence: CASSQGQGGGQYF.

V and J are TRBV7-2 and TRBJ2-3, with TRBD2 identical over 10 bases. The germline V gene has CDR1 SGHTA and CDR2 FQGNSA. This CDR3 contains 16 residues. The J segment lost 1 base and the V segment lost 5 bases, leaving 6 bases of the junction unmatched. CDR3 in amino acids: CASSPTSGVRTDTQYF. The CDR3, as DNA: TGTGCCAGCAGCCCTACTAGCGGGGTACGCACAGATACGCAGTATTTT.

The chain couples TRBV2 to TRBJ1-2, with TRBD1 identical over 8 bases. This CDR3 spans 14 amino acids. J gave up 4 bases and V 7 bases, and 8 bases lay outside the gene matches. Germline V gene data show CDR1 as SNHLY and CDR2 as FYNNEI. CDR3 residues: CASKDRERGYGYTF. CDR3 nucleotide sequence: TGTGCCAGCAAGGACAGGGAACGGGGCTATGGCTACACCTTC.

V usage is TRBV6-2 or TRBV6-3 and J usage is TRBJ2-5, with D possibly TRBD1 on 6 matching bases. Germline assignment: CDR1 MNHEY and CDR2 SVGEGT. Trimming removed 2 bases from V and 0 bases from J, with 13 bases in between. The CDR3 spans 16 residues. CDR3 nucleotides: TGTGCCAGCAGTTACAACAGGGTAGGAGACCAAGAGACCCAGTACTTC. It translates to CASSYNRVGDQETQYF.

The chain couples TRBV11-1 to TRBJ2-1; D is perhaps TRBD2 (5 bases). The V and J ends lost 4 bases and 0 bases respectively, with 10 bases between them. The CDR3 extends over 15 amino acids. Germline V gene lookup returns CDR1 SGHAT and CDR2 FQDESV (reference sequence). The DNA of the CDR3 is TGTGCCAGCAGCTCGAAGCGGAGCTCCTACAATGAGCAGTTCTTC. Amino acid sequence: CASSSKRSSYNEQFF.

This chain uses TRBV30 with TRBJ2-3; 8 bases match TRBD2. The germline V gene has CDR1 GTSNPN and CDR2 SVGIG (reference sequence). V trimming: 2 bases; J trimming: 5 bases; junction bases outside the gene matches: 6. There are 14 residues in the CDR3. In DNA form, the CDR3 reads TGTGCCTGGAGTCCGGGGGGGCGGAAAGATACGCAGTATTTT. Its translation is CAWSPGGRKDTQYF.

Concerning this clone itself: Other DNA sequences in this sample translate to the same CDR3. V is TRBV24-1 and J is TRBJ2-1, with a possible D match to TRBD2 (6 bases). The germline V gene encodes CDR1 KGHDR and CDR2 SFDVKD. This CDR3 region has 16 residues. The V end was cut by 3 bases, the J end by 1 base, with 12 bases between. Here the CDR3 DNA reads TGTGCCACCAGTGATCGATCCGGGGGTTCCTACAATGAGCAGTTCTTC. Protein sequence: CATSDRSGGSYNEQFF.

The chain carries TRBV12-3 or TRBV12-4 and TRBJ1-2; the D gene is possibly TRBD1 (6 bases). V was cut by 3 bases and J by 7 bases, with 12 bases left in between. The length of the CDR3 is 13 residues. CDR3 in amino acids: CASSFSGVVGYTF. CDR3 DNA: TGTGCCAGCAGTTTCTCAGGGGTCGTTGGCTACACCTTC.

This clone was seen once. V usage is TRBV9 and J usage is TRBJ1-1; D remains unclear. Germline V gene data show CDR1 as SGDLS and CDR2 as YYNGEE. Trimming took off 0 bases at V and 3 bases at J, with 6 bases between the two ends. The CDR3 is made up of 13 amino acids. The CDR3 region is CASSVGVDTEAFF. In nucleotides, the CDR3 is TGTGCCAGCAGCGTAGGCGTAGACACTGAAGCTTTCTTT.

The chain carries TRBV10-3 and TRBJ1-1; 8 bases line up with TRBD1. Germline CDR1 is ENHRY and CDR2 is SYGVKD. The CDR3 length is 14 residues. V was pared by 5 bases and J by 1 base, with 3 bases of the junction left unmatched. CDR3 region: CAISTDRANTEAFF. Here the CDR3 DNA reads TGTGCCATCAGTACGGACAGGGCGAACACTGAAGCTTTCTTT.

The chain recombines TRBV7-8 with TRBJ1-6; D may be TRBD1 (5 bases). Germline lookup yields CDR1 SGHVS and CDR2 FQNEAQ. V was cut by 5 bases and J by 11 bases, with 19 bases left in between. CDR3 length: 15 residues. The CDR3 loop is CASSDRAPGGAPLHF. Written as DNA, the CDR3 is TGTGCCAGCAGCGACCGGGCCCCAGGAGGGGCACCCCTCCACTTT.

The chain employs TRBV25-1 and TRBJ2-1; tentative D call: TRBD1 (5 bases). CDR3 length: 14 amino acids. Germline V CDR1 and CDR2: MGHDK, SYGVNS. Trimming pared 8 bases from V and 0 bases from J, leaving 11 bases between. This chain's CDR3 is CASRPQGSYNEQFF. For the CDR3, the DNA is TGTGCCAGCCGACCCCAGGGCTCCTACAATGAGCAGTTCTTC.

The V call is TRBV30, the J call TRBJ1-3; D remains unclear. Looked up from germline, CDR1 is GTSNPN and CDR2 is SVGIG (reference sequence). The CDR3 extends over 12 amino acids. V was trimmed by 2 bases and J by 4 bases, leaving 6 bases between them. The CDR3 protein is CAWSPMGNTIYF. DNA of the CDR3: TGTGCCTGGAGTCCCATGGGAAACACCATATATTTT.